The TCR beta chain under discussion was sequenced for a study of cytomegalovirus exposure and HLA in healthy donors. The study's findings and limits: Indistinguishability led to the exclusion of some V segments, TRBV6-2 and TRBV6-3 included. It was 164 TCR beta chains that were listed as cytomegalovirus-associated.

This CDR3 has 18 amino acids. Germline-derived CDR1 and CDR2 are SGHRS and YFSETQ. The V gene end was trimmed by 4 bases and the J gene end by 0 bases; junction bases not matched to a gene: 14. PCR used 60 Vbeta primers and 13 Jbeta primers. Measured with immunoSEQ multiplex PCR; TCRdb has only the in-frame clones, and not every one. The sample contains around 100,000 clones, about 88% of which appear only once. Regarding this clone: Its matching antigen is unknown.

The chain combines TRBV5-1 with TRBJ2-3, with 7 bases lining up with TRBD1. Sequenced: PBMCs. The receptor was isolated from a man between 18 and 29 years old in good health and CMV-seronegative. CDR3 sequence (DNA): TGCGCCAGCAGCGGGACCCAGGGGACAGAGGCTAGCACAGATACGCAGTATTTT. Amino acid sequence: CASSGTQGTEASTDTQYF.